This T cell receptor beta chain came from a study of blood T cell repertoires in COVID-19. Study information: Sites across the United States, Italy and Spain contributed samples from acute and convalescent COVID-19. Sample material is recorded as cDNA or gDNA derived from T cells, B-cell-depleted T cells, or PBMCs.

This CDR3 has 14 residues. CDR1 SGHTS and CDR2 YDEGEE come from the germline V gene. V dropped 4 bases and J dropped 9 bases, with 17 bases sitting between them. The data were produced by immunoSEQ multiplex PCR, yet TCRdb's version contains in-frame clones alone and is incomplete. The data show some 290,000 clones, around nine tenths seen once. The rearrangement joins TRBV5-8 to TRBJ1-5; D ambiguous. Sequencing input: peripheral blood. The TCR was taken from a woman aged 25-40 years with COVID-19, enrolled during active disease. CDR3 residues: CASSPTLLGRPQHF. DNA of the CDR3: TGTGCCAGCAGCCCGACATTACTAGGACGGCCCCAGCATTTT.